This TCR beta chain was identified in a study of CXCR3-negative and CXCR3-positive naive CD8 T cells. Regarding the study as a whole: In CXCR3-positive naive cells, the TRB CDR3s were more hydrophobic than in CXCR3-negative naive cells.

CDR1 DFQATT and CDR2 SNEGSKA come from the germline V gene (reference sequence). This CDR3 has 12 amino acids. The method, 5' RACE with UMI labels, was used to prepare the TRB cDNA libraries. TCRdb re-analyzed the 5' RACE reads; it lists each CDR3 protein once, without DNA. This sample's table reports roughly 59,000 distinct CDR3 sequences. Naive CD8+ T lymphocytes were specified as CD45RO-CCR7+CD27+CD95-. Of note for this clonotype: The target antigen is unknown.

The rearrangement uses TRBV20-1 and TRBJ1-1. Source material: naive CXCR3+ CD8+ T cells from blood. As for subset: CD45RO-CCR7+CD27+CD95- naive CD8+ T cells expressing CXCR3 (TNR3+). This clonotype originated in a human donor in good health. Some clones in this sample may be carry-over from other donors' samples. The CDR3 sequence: CSARVSDTEAFF.